The present T cell receptor beta chain was sequenced within a study of identical twins. Germline V lookup: CDR1 SGHRS, CDR2 YFSETQ. The ends were cut back, 3 bases at V and 2 bases at J, with 9 bases in the middle. The CDR3 runs to 14 residues. This clonotype turned up a few times. MiXCR was run by TCRdb on the 5' RACE reads, yielding one entry per CDR3 protein. The data contain 420,000 or so distinct CDR3 sequences, less than 20% of them seen just once; the ten biggest clones take up around 12%. The chain uses TRBV5-1 and TRBJ2-1; the D is unclear. The TCR originated in a man in his fifties in good health. Sequencing was done on a sample of naive T cells sorted from blood. CDR3 residues: CASSSQYTYNEQFF. For the CDR3, the DNA is TGCGCCAGCAGCTCTCAGTACACCTACAATGAGCAGTTCTTC.